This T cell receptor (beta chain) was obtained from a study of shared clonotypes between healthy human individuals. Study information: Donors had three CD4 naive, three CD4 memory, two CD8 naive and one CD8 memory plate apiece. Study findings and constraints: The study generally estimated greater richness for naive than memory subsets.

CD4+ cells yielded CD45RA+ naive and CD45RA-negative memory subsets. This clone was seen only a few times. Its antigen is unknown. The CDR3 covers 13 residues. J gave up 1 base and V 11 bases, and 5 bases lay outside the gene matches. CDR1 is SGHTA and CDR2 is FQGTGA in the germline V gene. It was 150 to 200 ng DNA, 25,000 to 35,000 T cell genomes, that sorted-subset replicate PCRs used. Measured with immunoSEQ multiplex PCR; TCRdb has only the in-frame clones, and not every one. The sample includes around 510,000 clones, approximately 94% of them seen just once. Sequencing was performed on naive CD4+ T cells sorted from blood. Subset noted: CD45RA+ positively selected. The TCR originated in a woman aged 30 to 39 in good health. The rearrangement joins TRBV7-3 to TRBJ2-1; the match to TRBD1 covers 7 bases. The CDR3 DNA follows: TGTGCCCCCAAGGGGGCATCCTACAATGAGCAGTTCTTC. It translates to CAPKGASYNEQFF.